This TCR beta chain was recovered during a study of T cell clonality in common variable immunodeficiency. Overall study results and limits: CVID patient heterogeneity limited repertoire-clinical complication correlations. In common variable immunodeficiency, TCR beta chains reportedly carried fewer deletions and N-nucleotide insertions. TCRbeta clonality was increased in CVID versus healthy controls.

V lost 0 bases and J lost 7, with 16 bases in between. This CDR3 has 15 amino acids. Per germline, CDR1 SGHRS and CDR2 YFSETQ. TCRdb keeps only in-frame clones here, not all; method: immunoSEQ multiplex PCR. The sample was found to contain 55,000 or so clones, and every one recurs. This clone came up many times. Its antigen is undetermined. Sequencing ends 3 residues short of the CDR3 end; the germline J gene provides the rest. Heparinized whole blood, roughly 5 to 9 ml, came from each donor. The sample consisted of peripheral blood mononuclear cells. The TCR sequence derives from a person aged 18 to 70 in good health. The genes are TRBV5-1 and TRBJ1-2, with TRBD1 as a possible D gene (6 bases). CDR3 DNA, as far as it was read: TGCGCCAGCAGCTTGGACGGTGGGGGCTCAGGTGGC. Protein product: CASSLDGGGSGG. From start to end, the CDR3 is CASSLDGGGSGGYTF.